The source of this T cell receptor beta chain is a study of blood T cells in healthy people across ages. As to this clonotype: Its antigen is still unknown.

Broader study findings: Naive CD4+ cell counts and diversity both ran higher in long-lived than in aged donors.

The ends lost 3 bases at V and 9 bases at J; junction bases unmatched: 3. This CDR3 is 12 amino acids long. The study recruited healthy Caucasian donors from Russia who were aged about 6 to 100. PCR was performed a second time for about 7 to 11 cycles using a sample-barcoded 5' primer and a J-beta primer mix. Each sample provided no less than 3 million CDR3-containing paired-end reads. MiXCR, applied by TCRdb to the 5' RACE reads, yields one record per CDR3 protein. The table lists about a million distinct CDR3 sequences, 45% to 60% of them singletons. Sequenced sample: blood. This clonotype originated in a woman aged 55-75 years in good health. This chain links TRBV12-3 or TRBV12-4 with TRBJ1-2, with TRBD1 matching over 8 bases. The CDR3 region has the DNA TGTGCCAGCAGTTTCAGACAGGGGAGCTACACCTTC. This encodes CASSFRQGSYTF.